The 13 T cell receptor beta chains in this list originate from one sample, sequenced in a study of long-term antiretroviral therapy in people with HIV. An immunoSEQ assay, version v3.0, was performed at survey level. Some clones are missing from TCRdb's copy, which holds only in-frame ones; the method was immunoSEQ multiplex PCR. The sample includes 25,000 to 30,000 clones, around 80% of them seen just once. The material was unsorted PBMCs, obtained 2.8 years after starting antiretroviral therapy. Every receptor here comes from a man aged 25 to 40 with HIV.

This clone was observed a single time. The chain is built from TRBV28 and TRBJ2-7; the D is unclear. V lost 2 bases and J lost 3, with 2 bases in between. CDR1 MDHEN and CDR2 SYDVKM come from the germline V gene. This CDR3 spans 11 amino acids. The CDR3 loop is CASSLNYEQYF. The CDR3 nucleotides read TGTGCCAGCAGTTTAAACTACGAGCAGTACTTC.

The chain joins TRBV6-5 to TRBJ1-1; tentatively, D is TRBD1 (5 bases). The CDR3 sequence is 13 residues long. Germline CDR1 reads MNHEY; CDR2 reads SVGAGI. Between the trimmed V and J ends, which lost 3 bases and 7 bases, there was a span of 12 bases. The CDR3 DNA is TGTGCCAGCAGTTATTCCGACAGAATTGAAGCTTTCTTT. Residues: CASSYSDRIEAFF.

The rearrangement links TRBV2 to TRBJ2-1, with TRBD1 as a possible D gene (6 bases). The CDR3 runs to 14 residues. Between the trimmed V and J ends, which lost 6 bases and 3 bases, there was a span of 12 bases. Looked up from germline, CDR1 is SNHLY and CDR2 is FYNNEI. CDR3 nucleotides: TGTGCCAGCAGCACGGCAGGGGACTACAATGAGCAGTTCTTC. Residues: CASSTAGDYNEQFF.

The CDR3: CATKTPTPGQGSEAFF. DNA for the CDR3: TGTGCCACCAAGACACCCACACCGGGACAGGGTTCTGAAGCTTTCTTT. This chain joins TRBV10-3 and TRBJ1-1; 9 bases fit TRBD1. Looked up from germline, CDR1 is ENHRY and CDR2 is SYGVKD. The CDR3 contains 16 residues. V dropped 10 bases and J dropped 6; count of bases not matched to a gene: 18.

The V gene is TRBV5-8, the J gene TRBJ2-5, with D perhaps matching TRBD1 (6 bases). The V end lost 4 bases, the J end lost 2 bases, and 18 bases lay between the germline ends. Germline CDR1 is SGHTS and CDR2 is YDEGEE. The length of the CDR3 is 16 residues. The CDR3 DNA reads as TGTGCCAGCAGCCAATACACAGGGTTAGTGCAAGAGACCCAGTACTTC. It yields the protein CASSQYTGLVQETQYF. Full variable domain (missing parts from reference TRBV5-8 and TRBJ2-5): EAGVTQSPTHLIKTRGQQATLRCSPISGHTSVYWYQQALGLGLQFLLWYDEGEERNRGNFPPRFSGRQFPNYSSELNVNALELEDSALYLCASSQYTGLVQETQYFGPGTRLLVL.

The V and J genes are TRBV6-1 and TRBJ1-2, with 10 bases that match TRBD1. The trim removed 4 bases at V and 12 bases at J, leaving 17 bases unmatched. CDR3 length: 16 residues. CDR1 is MNHNS, CDR2 SASEGT, per germline. The CDR3 sequence: CASSGQGARLAGLNTF. The CDR3 nucleotides are TGTGCCAGCAGTGGACAGGGGGCGAGGCTAGCAGGGCTCAACACCTTC.

This sequence joins TRBV5-1 and TRBJ2-2; D is ambiguous. This CDR3 is built from 16 residues. Per germline, CDR1 SGHRS and CDR2 YFSETQ. V was trimmed by 5 bases and J by 0 bases, leaving 14 bases between them. This chain's CDR3 is CASSHTDTPNTGELFF. The CDR3 coding sequence is TGCGCCAGCAGTCATACCGACACTCCGAACACCGGGGAGCTGTTTTTT.

V gene TRBV7-9 combines with J gene TRBJ2-3, with D possibly being TRBD1 (5 bases). Per germline, CDR1 SEHNR and CDR2 FQNEAQ (reference sequence). The CDR3 is 17 residues long. Between the trimmed V and J ends, which lost 5 bases and 5 bases, there was a span of 23 bases. Here the CDR3 reads CASSGFRQGGVLDTQYF. The CDR3 DNA follows: TGTGCCAGCAGCGGCTTTCGCCAGGGTGGAGTATTAGATACGCAGTATTTT. Full variable domain (outside the CDR3, taken from reference TRBV7-9 and TRBJ2-3): DTGVSQNPRHKITKRGQNVTFRCDPISEHNRLYWYRQTLGQGPEFLTYFQNEAQLEKSRLLSDRFSAERPKGSFSTLEIQRTEQGDSAMYLCASSGFRQGGVLDTQYFGPGTRLTVL.

V is TRBV29-1 and J is TRBJ1-5; 8 nucleotides match TRBD1. Germline V gene data show CDR1 as SQVTM and CDR2 as ANQGSEA. This CDR3 comprises 13 residues. Germline trimming cut 6 bases from V and 1 base from J; bases unmatched to any gene: 2. CDR3 protein: CSVQGASNQPQHF. CDR3 bases: TGCAGCGTGCAGGGGGCGAGCAATCAGCCCCAGCATTTT.

The genes are TRBV5-1 and TRBJ1-4; D not certain. The CDR3 totals 14 residues. Deletions cut 4 bases from V and 3 bases from J, with 10 bases between. CDR1 and CDR2 (germline): SGHRS, YFSETQ. The DNA for the CDR3 is TGCGCCAGCAGCCCGTCCTCAGCTAATGAAAAACTGTTTTTT. Translated, it gives CASSPSSANEKLFF.

The CDR3 bases are TGCGCCAGCAGATACAGACAGGGGAATTCACCCCTCCACTTT. Translated: CASRYRQGNSPLHF. This chain connects TRBV4-3 to TRBJ1-6; TRBD1 agrees at 8 bases. CDR3 length: 14 residues. Germline V gene data show CDR1 as LGHNA and CDR2 as YSLEER. V lost 6 bases, J lost 7 bases, and 5 bases stayed unmatched.

The chain uses TRBV27 and TRBJ2-3; 16 bases are a match to TRBD2. The trim removed 2 bases at V and 0 bases at J, leaving 14 bases unmatched. Looked up from germline, CDR1 is MNHEY and CDR2 is SMNVEV (reference sequence). This CDR3 comprises 22 residues. This chain's CDR3 is CASSLLGGTGTSGRESTDTQYF. For the CDR3, the DNA is TGTGCCAGCAGTTTACTAGGTGGCACCGGGACTAGCGGGAGGGAGAGCACAGATACGCAGTATTTT.

The genes are TRBV11-2 and TRBJ1-2; D is ambiguous. V was trimmed by 3 bases and J by 6 bases, leaving 11 bases between them. The CDR3 sequence is 13 residues long. Germline CDR1 SGHAT, CDR2 FQNNGV. CDR3 amino acids: CASSFLEVDGYTF. CDR3 bases: TGTGCCAGCAGCTTTCTCGAGGTTGATGGCTACACCTTC.